Here is one T cell receptor (beta chain) with its context. They ran version v3.0 of the immunoSEQ assay at survey level. Generated by immunoSEQ multiplex PCR, the TCRdb table keeps only in-frame clones and is missing some. The top ten clones hold about 8% of a sample with roughly 18,000 clones, more than 70% of them seen once. The data were obtained in a study of long-term antiretroviral therapy in people with HIV. The CDR3 is made up of 16 amino acids. Trimming pared 5 bases from V and 0 bases from J, leaving 13 bases between. United States facilities provided treatment to all participants with HIV. This clonotype was obtained from a woman in her forties with HIV. This rearrangement joins TRBV6-7 to TRBJ1-4; D unresolved. TRBV6-7 falls under the ORF class, with uncertain function. The starting material was unsorted PBMCs, obtained at the start of antiretroviral therapy, before treatment. The DNA for the CDR3 is TGTGCCAGCAGTCAAGGGAGGGAGGCAACTAATGAAAAACTGTTTTTT. Translating it yields CASSQGREATNEKLFF.